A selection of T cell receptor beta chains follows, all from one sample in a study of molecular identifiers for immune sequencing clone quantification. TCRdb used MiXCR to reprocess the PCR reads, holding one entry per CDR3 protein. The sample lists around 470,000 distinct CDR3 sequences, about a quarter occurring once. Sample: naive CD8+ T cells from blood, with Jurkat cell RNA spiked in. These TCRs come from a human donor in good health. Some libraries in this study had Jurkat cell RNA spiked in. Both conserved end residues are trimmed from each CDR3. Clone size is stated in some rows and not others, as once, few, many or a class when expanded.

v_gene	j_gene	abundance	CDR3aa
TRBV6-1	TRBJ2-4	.	ASRADSSYIQC
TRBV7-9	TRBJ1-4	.	ASSSGQGFEKLF
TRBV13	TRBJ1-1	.	ASSLTGPRGAF
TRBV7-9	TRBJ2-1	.	ASTQLAGGYNEQF
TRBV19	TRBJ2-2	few	ASRRTANTGELF
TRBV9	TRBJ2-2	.	ASSVGGGVRTGELF
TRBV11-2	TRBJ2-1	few	ASSSNRDRGANEQF
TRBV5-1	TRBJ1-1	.	ANSLSQGTEAF
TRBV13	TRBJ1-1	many	ASSLFRDRATGAF
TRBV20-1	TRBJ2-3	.	SARLLRGTDTQY
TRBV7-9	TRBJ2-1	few	ASSLAVARVEQF
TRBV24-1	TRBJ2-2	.	ATGTGNGGELF
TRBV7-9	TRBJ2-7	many	ASSLDSPYEQY
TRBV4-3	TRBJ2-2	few	ASSPSQSGELF
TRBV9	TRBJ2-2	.	ASSVERLAGGTGELF
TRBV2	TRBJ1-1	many	ASSEFTGLNTEAF
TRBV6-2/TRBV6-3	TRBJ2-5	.	ASRGTFQETRY
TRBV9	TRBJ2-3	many	ASSADIPDTQY
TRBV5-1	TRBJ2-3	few	ASSSPSWDGPASTDTQY
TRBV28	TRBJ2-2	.	ASSPRQGLSTGELF
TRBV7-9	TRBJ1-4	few	ASSFAGSNEKLF
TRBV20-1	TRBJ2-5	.	SARDTSGAQETQY
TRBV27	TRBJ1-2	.	ASSFMRNTNYGYT
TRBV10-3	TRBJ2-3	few	ASWRGSTDTQY
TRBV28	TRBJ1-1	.	TSSFGRRGSDTEAF
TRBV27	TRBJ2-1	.	ASSLSAVAGVGQF
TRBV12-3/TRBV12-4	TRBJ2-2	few	ASSLTGTSEGAGELF
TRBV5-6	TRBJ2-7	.	ASSFTTDSYEQY